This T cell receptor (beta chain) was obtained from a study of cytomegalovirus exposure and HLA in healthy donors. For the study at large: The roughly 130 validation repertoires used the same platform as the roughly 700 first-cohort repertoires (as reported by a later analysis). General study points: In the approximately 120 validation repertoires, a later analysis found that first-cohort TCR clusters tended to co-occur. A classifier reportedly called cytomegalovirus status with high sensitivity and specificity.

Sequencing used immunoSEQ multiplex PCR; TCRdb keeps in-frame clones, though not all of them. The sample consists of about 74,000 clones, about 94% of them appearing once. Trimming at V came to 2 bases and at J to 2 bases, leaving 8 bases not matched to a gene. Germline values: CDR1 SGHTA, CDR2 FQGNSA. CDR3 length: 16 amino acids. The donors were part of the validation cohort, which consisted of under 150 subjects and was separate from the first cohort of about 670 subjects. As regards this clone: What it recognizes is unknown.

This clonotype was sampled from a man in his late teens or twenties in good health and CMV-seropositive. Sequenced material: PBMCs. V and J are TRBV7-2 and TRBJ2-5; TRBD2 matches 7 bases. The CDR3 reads CASSLCLAGLQETQYF. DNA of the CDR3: TGTGCCAGCAGCTTATGTTTAGCGGGCCTTCAAGAGACCCAGTACTTC. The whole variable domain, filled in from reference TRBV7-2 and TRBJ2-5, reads GAGVSQSPSNKVTEKGKDVELRCDPISGHTALYWYRQSLGQGLEFLIYFQGNSAPDKSGLPSDRFSAERTGGSVSTLTIQRTQQEDSAVYLCASSLCLAGLQETQYFGPGTRLLVL.